Listed below are T cell receptor beta chains from one sample, sequenced in a study of cytomegalovirus exposure and HLA in healthy donors. Some clones are missing from TCRdb's copy, which holds only in-frame ones; the method was immunoSEQ multiplex PCR. The sample holds 150,000 to 250,000 clones, about 82% seen once. The sample comprised PBMCs. Receptors were obtained from a woman aged 45-60 years in good health and CMV-seronegative. Each CDR3 is given with its conserved first and last residue. Not every row has a clone size; where given, it reads once, few, many or a size class.

NA,TRBV27,TRBJ2-1,CASGTYNEQFF
NA,TRBV5-1,TRBJ2-2,CASSLAGLAATGELFF
NA,TRBV18,TRBJ1-5,CASSLTPDSNQPQHF
NA,TRBV4-1,TRBJ1-1,CASSQVTRLNTEAFF
NA,TRBV6-1,TRBJ1-5,CASSKAYSNQPQHF
NA,TRBV10-3,TRBJ2-3,CAISGGLAGVSTDTQYF
NA,TRBV19,TRBJ1-2,CASSRDGTGGYTF
NA,TRBV7-2,TRBJ1-2,CASSLDVTVNYGYTF
NA,TRBV19,TRBJ2-2,CASTFRGMRELFF
NA,TRBV2,TRBJ1-5,CASNREGGQPQHF
NA,TRBV28,TRBJ1-6,CASSLGQSYNSPLHF
NA,TRBV18,TRBJ2-1,CASSQTSGTNNEQFF
NA,TRBV27,TRBJ2-7,CASSFPGTSGYYGDEQYF
NA,TRBV30,TRBJ1-1,CAWSRQATEAFF
NA,TRBV6-5,TRBJ1-1,CASSYALWRDTEAFF
NA,TRBV19,TRBJ2-1,CASSIERLAGVPDEQFF
NA,TRBV30,TRBJ2-7,CAGSTGPTLSYEQYF
NA,TRBV7-3,TRBJ2-5,CASSLMGGQGETQYF
NA,TRBV27,TRBJ1-1,CASSSRAGGKSNTEAFF
few,TRBV28,TRBJ2-3,CASSVRTRADTQYF
NA,TRBV7-6,TRBJ2-7,CASSLPGTGNHEQYF
NA,TRBV7-2,TRBJ2-6,CASTLTPGANVLTF
NA,TRBV27,TRBJ2-1,CASTDGFHNEQFF
NA,TRBV6-1,TRBJ1-2,CASSETANYGYTF
few,TRBV4-1,TRBJ2-7,CASSQDSYYEQYF
NA,TRBV11-2,TRBJ2-3,CASSRTSGRATWWEDTQYF
NA,TRBV4-3,TRBJ1-5,CASSRIGGLNQPQHF
NA,TRBV7-6,TRBJ2-2,CASSPTGLLNTGELFF
NA,TRBV14,TRBJ2-2,CASSVQGNTGELFF
NA,TRBV5-5,TRBJ1-2,CASSLDPRQGANYGYTF
once,TRBV4-2,TRBJ2-2,CASSQGRGGRLTGELFF
NA,TRBV2,TRBJ2-1,CASSVQADPNNEQFF
NA,TRBV2,TRBJ2-3,CASSVTDTQYF
NA,TRBV9,TRBJ2-2,CASSVQGANTGELFF
NA,TRBV6-5,TRBJ1-1,CASSYSSGGYTEAFF
once,TRBV27,TRBJ2-1,CASSFGVGHNEQFF
NA,TRBV7-2,TRBJ1-5,CASSLVRGPQHF
NA,TRBV6-5,TRBJ1-2,CASSYKDSPLGYGYTF
NA,TRBV4-1,TRBJ2-2,CASSQEGTGPAGELFF
NA,TRBV18,TRBJ2-7,CASSQGQEFYEQYF
NA,TRBV19,TRBJ1-2,CASRTTTNYGYTF
NA,TRBV6-5,TRBJ1-1,CASSAGTGGTEAFF
NA,TRBV27,TRBJ2-3,CASSSTERLAGGHSFQYF
once,TRBV15,TRBJ1-1,CATSRVRGLGTEAFF
NA,TRBV7-8,TRBJ2-7,CASSPTTSGIHEQYF
NA,TRBV5-1,TRBJ2-2,CASSSGGVSGRPGELFF
NA,TRBV10-2,TRBJ1-5,CASSGGEAQPQHF
few,TRBV4-1,TRBJ1-1,CASSLGAGKSTEAFF
NA,TRBV5-1,TRBJ2-5,CASSLGGGNILGKETQYF
once,TRBV28,TRBJ2-7,CASASGSLSYEQYF
NA,TRBV7-9,TRBJ1-1,CASSRTAPRPEAFF
NA,TRBV6-5,TRBJ2-1,CASSYSATSYYNEQFF
NA,TRBV7-2,TRBJ2-1,CASSRGGGSGRVDNEQFF
NA,TRBV5-4,TRBJ2-7,CASSFFSGRLGEQYF
NA,TRBV28,TRBJ1-3,CASRTGFSGNTIYF
NA,TRBV13,TRBJ1-3,CASSFRDYSGNTIYF
NA,TRBV29-1,TRBJ2-5,CSVWRTGEETQYF
NA,TRBV7-2,TRBJ2-6,CASSSPGQGAGANVLTF
NA,TRBV7-2,TRBJ2-7,CASSHRGGAGNEQYF
NA,TRBV2,TRBJ1-5,CASSLGPAGSNQPQHF